This T cell receptor (beta chain) stems from a study of post-analysis software for immune sequencing data. About this clonotype: Its specificity is not known.

Unique-molecular-identifier-tagged TCR beta cDNA libraries were used. TCRdb redid the calling of the PCR reads with MiXCR, one entry per CDR3 protein. The data hold roughly 800,000 distinct CDR3 sequences, with about 32% observed a single time. Germline V gene data show CDR1 as DFQATT and CDR2 as SNEGSKA (reference sequence). This CDR3 region has 12 residues. The V end lost 3 bases, the J end lost 5 bases, and 10 bases lay between the germline ends. Study-wide results and caveats: Patients carried roughly 5 TRBV segments more frequently than controls did, and TRBV5-6, TRBV5-1 and TRBV20-1 were among them.

The chain joins TRBV20-1 to TRBJ1-2; the D is unclear. This TCR came from a girl aged 10-17 years with multiple sclerosis. The source material was blood. The CDR3 bases are TGCAGTGCTAGCCCGGGTAGTTATGGCTACACCTTC. It specifies CSASPGSYGYTF.